The present entry profiles one TCR beta chain with its context. Its antigen is unknown. These data originate in a study of cytomegalovirus exposure and HLA in healthy donors. V was pared by 4 bases and J by 14 bases, with 15 bases between. The CDR3 is 12 amino acids. Germline V gene data show CDR1 as MNHEY and CDR2 as SVGAGI. A multiplex PCR was run with 60 Vbeta primers and 13 Jbeta primers. Clones were read by immunoSEQ multiplex PCR, and TCRdb kept only the in-frame ones, dropping some. The sample shows under 200,000 clones, over 70% of them seen only once. Study results and limitations: Cytomegalovirus association was assigned to about 180 TCR beta chains. Available immune exposure information covered CMV serostatus only. 87-base-pair reads could not separate some V segments, including TRBV6-2 and TRBV6-3. With DRB1 most and HLA-C fewest, TCR association rates differed between HLA loci in a later analysis.

Sequencing used PBMCs. This TCR derives from a man between 25 and 39 years old in good health and CMV-seronegative. The chain uses TRBV6-5 and TRBJ2-1, with D possibly being TRBD2 (5 bases). Here the CDR3 DNA reads TGTGCCAGCAGTTCCCTGGCGGGCGCGGAGTTCTTC. Protein product: CASSSLAGAEFF.